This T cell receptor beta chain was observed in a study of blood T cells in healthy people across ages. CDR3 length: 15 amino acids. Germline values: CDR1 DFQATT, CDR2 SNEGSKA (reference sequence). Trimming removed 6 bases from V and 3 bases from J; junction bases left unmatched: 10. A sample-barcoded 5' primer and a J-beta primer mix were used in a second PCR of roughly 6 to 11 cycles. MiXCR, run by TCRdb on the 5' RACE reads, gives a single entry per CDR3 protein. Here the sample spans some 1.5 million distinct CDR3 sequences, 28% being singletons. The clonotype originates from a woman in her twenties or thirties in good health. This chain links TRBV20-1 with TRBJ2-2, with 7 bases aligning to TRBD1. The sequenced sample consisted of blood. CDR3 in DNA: TGCAGTGCGTCGGGACAGAACATTTACACCGGGGAGCTGTTTTTT. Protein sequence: CSASGQNIYTGELFF.